This T cell receptor beta chain was profiled in a study of shared clonotypes between healthy human individuals. TCRdb keeps only in-frame clones here, not all; method: immunoSEQ multiplex PCR. The table records 700,000 or so clones, approximately 79% of them present only once. This CDR3 has 12 amino acids. Germline V gene data show CDR1 as SNHLY and CDR2 as FYNNEI. V was clipped by 4 bases and J by 10 bases, with 13 bases between them. J is TRBJ1-2 and V is TRBV2; TRBD1 might be the D (5 bases). The receptor was isolated from a woman under 40 in good health. The source material was memory CD4+ T cells sorted from blood. This sample's subset: CD45RA-negative fraction. In DNA form, the CDR3 reads TGTGCCAGCAGTGGGGAGACAGCGGCCTACACCTTC. This gives the protein CASSGETAAYTF.